This note documents a single TCR beta chain sequence. What it binds is unknown. cDNA serving as the sequencing template came from extracted, reverse transcribed RNA. The method was immunoSEQ multiplex PCR; TCRdb's version includes in-frame clones alone and lacks a portion of them. Of 150,000 to 200,000 clones listed, around 58% are singletons. This entry belongs to a study of CD8+ T cells in alopecia areata. Study results and limitations: Tofacitinib significantly brought down scalp clonality and expanded CD8+ clones among top 100. TCR sharing across patients was less clear than in mice, possibly HLA-related.

The V segment lost 8 bases and the J segment 4 bases; nucleotides outside the gene matches: 13. CDR3 length: 15 residues. The treatment: oral pan-JAK inhibitor, 5-10 mg twice daily. T lymphocytes (CD4+ and CD8+) were sorted from PBMCs. Sequenced here: CD8+ T cells sorted from blood, sampled at week 24, from a patient treated with tofacitinib. The chain links TRBV23-1 to TRBJ1-1, with 7 bases lining up with TRBD1. TRBV23-1 belongs to the ORF category, with a function that is uncertain. The sequence derives from a human donor with alopecia areata. The CDR3 DNA sequence: TGCGCCAGCCCCTTCTGCCGGGACAGAGTCACTGAAGCTTTCTTT. Protein sequence: CASPFCRDRVTEAFF.